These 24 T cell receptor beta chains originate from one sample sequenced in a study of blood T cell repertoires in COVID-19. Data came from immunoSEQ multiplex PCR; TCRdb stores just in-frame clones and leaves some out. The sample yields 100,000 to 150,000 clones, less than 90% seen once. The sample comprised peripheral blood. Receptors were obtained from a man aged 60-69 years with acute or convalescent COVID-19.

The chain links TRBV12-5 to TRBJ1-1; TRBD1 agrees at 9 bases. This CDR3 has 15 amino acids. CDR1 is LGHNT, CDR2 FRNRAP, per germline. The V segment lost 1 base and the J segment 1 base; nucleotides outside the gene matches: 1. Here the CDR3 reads CASGLADRGNTEAFF. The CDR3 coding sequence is TGTGCTAGTGGTTTGGCGGACAGGGGGAACACTGAAGCTTTCTTT.

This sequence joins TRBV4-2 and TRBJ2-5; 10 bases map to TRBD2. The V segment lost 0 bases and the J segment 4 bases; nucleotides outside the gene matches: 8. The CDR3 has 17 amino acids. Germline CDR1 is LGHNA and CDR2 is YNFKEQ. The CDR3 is CASSQEGSGGAAETQYF. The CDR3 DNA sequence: TGTGCCAGCAGCCAAGAGGGGAGCGGGGGGGCCGCAGAGACCCAGTACTTC.

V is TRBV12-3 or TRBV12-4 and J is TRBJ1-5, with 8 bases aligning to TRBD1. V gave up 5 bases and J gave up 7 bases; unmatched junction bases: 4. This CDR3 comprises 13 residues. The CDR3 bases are TGTGCCAGCAGTCAAGGACAGGGACAGCCCCAGCATTTT. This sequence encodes CASSQGQGQPQHF.

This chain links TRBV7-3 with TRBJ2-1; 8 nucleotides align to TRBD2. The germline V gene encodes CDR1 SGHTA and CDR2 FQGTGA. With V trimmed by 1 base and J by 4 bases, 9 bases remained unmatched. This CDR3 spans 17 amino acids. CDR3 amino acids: CASSLSGGTLPYNEQFF. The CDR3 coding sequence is TGTGCCAGCAGCTTAAGCGGGGGGACGCTCCCTTACAATGAGCAGTTCTTC.

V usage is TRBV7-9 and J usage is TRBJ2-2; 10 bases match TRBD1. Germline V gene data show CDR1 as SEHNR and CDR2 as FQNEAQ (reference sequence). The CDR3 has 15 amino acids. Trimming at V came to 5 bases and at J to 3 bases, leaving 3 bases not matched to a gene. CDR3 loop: CASSRQGADTGELFF. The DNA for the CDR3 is TGTGCCAGCAGCAGACAGGGGGCGGACACCGGGGAGCTGTTTTTT.

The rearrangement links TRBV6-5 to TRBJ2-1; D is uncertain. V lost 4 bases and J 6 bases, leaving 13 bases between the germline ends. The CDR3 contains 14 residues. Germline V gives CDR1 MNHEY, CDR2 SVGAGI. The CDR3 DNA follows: TGTGCCAGCAGTTTTACGATAATAGCCAATGAGCAGTTCTTC. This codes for CASSFTIIANEQFF.

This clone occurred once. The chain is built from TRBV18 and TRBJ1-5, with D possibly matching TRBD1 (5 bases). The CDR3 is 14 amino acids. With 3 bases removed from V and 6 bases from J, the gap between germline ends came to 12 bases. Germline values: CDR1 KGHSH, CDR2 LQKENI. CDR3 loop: CASSPVGGGQPQHF. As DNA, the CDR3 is TGTGCCAGCTCACCGGTGGGGGGAGGTCAGCCCCAGCATTTT.

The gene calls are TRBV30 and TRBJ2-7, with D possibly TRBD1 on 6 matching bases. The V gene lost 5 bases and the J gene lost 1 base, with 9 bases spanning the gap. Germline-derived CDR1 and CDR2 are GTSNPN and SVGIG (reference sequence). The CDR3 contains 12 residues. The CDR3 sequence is CAWGGQSYEQYF. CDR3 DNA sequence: TGTGCCTGGGGCGGACAGTCCTACGAGCAGTACTTC.

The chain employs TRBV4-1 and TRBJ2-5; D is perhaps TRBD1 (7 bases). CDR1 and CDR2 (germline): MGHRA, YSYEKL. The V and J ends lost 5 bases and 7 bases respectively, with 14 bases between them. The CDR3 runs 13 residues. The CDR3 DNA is TGCGCCAGCAGCTCAGGGGGGATTGGGACCCAGTACTTC. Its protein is CASSSGGIGTQYF.

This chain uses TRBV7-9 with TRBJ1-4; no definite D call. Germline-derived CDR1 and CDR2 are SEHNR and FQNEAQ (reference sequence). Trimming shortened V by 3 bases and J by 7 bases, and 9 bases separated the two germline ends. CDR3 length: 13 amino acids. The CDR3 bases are TGTGCCAGCAGCTTCTCCTTCCGTGAAAAACTGTTTTTT. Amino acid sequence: CASSFSFREKLFF. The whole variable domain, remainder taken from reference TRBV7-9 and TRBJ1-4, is DTGVSQNPRHKITKRGQNVTFRCDPISEHNRLYWYRQTLGQGPEFLTYFQNEAQLEKSRLLSDRFSAERPKGSFSTLEIQRTEQGDSAMYLCASSFSFREKLFFGSGTQLSVL.

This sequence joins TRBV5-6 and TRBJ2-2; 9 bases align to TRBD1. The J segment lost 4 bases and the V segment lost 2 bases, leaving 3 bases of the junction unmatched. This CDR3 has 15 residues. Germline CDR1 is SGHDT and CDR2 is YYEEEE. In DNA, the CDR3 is TGTGCCAGCAGCTTTGGGACAGGGAGCACCGGGGAGCTGTTTTTT. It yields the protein CASSFGTGSTGELFF. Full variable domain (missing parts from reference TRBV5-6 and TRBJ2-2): DAGVTQSPTHLIKTRGQQVTLRCSPKSGHDTVSWYQQALGQGPQFIFQYYEEEERQRGNFPDRFSGHQFPNYSSELNVNALLLGDSALYLCASSFGTGSTGELFFGEGSRLTVL.

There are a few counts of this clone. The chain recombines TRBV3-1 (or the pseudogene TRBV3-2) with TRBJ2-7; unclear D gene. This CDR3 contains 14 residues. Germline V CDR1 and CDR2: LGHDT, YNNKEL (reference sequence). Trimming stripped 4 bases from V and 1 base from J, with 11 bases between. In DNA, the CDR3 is TGTGCCAGCAGCCTGCCGGGTGCGTCCTACGAGCAGTACTTC. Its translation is CASSLPGASYEQYF.

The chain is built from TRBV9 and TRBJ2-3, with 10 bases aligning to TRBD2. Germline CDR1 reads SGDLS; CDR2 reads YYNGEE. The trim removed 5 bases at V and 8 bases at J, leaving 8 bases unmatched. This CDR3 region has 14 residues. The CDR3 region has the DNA TGTGCCAGCAGTAAGCGGGGGGGCGCTTCTACGCAGTATTTT. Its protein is CASSKRGGASTQYF.

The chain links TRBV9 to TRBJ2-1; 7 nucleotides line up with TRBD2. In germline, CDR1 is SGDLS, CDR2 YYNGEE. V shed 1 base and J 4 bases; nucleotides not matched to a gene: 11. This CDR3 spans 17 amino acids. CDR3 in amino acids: CASSVFSGGSGYNEQFF. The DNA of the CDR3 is TGTGCCAGCAGCGTATTTTCGGGCGGGAGTGGTTACAATGAGCAGTTCTTC.

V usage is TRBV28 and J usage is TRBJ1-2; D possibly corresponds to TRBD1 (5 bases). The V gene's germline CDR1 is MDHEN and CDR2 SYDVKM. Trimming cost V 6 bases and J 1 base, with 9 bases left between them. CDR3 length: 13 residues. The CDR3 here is CASRQGGNYGYTF. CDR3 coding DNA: TGTGCCAGCAGGCAGGGAGGTAACTATGGCTACACCTTC.

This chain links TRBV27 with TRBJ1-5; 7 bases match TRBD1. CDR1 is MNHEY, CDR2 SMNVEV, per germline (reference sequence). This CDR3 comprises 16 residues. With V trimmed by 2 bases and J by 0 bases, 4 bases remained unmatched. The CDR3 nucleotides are TGTGCCAGCAGTTTAACAGGGGATAATAGCAATCAGCCCCAGCATTTT. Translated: CASSLTGDNSNQPQHF.

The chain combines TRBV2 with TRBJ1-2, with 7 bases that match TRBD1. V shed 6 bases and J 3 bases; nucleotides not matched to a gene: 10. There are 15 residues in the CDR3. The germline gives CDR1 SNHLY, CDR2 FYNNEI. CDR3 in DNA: TGTGCCAGCAGCGTCAGGGGGTCCCTTTACTATGGCTACACCTTC. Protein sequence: CASSVRGSLYYGYTF. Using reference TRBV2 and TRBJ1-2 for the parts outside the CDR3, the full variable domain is EPEVTQTPSHQVTQMGQEVILRCVPISNHLYFYWYRQILGQKVEFLVSFYNNEISEKSEIFDDQFSVERPDGSNFTLKIRSTKLEDSAMYFCASSVRGSLYYGYTFGSGTRLTVV.

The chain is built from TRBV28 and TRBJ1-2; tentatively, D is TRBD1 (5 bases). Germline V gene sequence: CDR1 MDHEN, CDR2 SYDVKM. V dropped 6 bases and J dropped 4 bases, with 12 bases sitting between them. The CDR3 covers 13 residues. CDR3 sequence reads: CASRKRGPYGYTF. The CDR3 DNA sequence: TGTGCCAGCAGGAAAAGGGGCCCCTATGGCTACACCTTC.

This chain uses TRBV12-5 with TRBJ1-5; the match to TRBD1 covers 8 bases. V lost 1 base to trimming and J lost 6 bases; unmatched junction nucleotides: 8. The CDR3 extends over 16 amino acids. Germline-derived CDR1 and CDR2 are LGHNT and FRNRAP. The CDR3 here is CASGLERQGSTQPQHF. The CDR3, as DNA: TGTGCTAGTGGTTTGGAGCGACAGGGGTCTACTCAGCCCCAGCATTTT.

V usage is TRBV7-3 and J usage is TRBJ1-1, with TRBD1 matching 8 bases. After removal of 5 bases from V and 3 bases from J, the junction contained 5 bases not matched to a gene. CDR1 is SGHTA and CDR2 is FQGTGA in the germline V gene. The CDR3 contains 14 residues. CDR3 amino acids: CASSEDRVDTEAFF. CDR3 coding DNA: TGTGCCAGCAGCGAGGACAGGGTTGACACTGAAGCTTTCTTT.

The CDR3 DNA sequence: TGTGCCAGCAGTTACTCCCTAGGGGTACTATATGGCTACACCTTC. Its translation: CASSYSLGVLYGYTF. The chain couples TRBV6-5 to TRBJ1-2, with D possibly being TRBD1 (5 bases). V gave up 0 bases and J gave up 5 bases, with 13 bases separating them. CDR1 and CDR2 (germline): MNHEY, SVGAGI. The CDR3 runs to 15 residues.

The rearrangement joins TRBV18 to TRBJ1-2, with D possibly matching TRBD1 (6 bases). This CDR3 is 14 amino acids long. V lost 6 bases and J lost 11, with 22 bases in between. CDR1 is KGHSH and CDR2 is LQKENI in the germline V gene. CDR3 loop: CASSPGRDTEVYTF. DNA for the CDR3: TGTGCCAGCTCTCCGGGACGGGACACGGAAGTTTACACCTTC. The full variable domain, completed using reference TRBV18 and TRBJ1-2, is NAGVMQNPRHLVRRRGQEARLRCSPMKGHSHVYWYRQLPEEGLKFMVYLQKENIIDESGMPKERFSAEFPKEGPSILRIQQVVRGDSAAYFCASSPGRDTEVYTFGSGTRLTVV.

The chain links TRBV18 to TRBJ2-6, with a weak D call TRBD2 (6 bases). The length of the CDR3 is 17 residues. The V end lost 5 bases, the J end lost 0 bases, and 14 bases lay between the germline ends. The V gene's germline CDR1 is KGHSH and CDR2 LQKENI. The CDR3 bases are TGTGCCAGCTCAGGAGGGCACGCTGCCTCTGGGGCCAACGTCCTGACTTTC. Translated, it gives CASSGGHAASGANVLTF.

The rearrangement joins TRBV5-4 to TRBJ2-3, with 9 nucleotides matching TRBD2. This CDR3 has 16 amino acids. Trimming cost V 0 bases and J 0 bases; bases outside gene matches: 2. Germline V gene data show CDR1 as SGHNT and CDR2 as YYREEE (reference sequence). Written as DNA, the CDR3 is TGTGCCAGCAGCTTGGGACTAGCGGCTAGCACAGATACGCAGTATTTT. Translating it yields CASSLGLAASTDTQYF.